The present entry profiles one T cell receptor beta chain with its context. The source of the sample is a study of blood T cell repertoires in COVID-19. Looking at the study overall: Both acute and convalescent COVID-19 samples were obtained from the United States, Italy and Spain.

Authors' processing steps: Researchers report that nucleated cell counts were estimated from reference gene primer amplification. The assay was immunoSEQ multiplex PCR, and TCRdb's table has in-frame clones only and misses some. V and J calls and clone size are given by that table; D and trimming were obtained from the DNA. The sample lists 200,000 to 250,000 clones; around 86% were seen once. Sequenced sample: peripheral blood. This TCR was recovered from a woman aged 25-40 years who had recovered from COVID-19.

The CDR3 sequence is CASSLVAGSPDTQYF. The CDR3 nucleotides read TGCGCCAGCAGCTTGGTGGCAGGTTCACCAGATACGCAGTATTTT. The genes are TRBV5-1 and TRBJ2-3; D is undetermined. The CDR3 runs to 15 residues. Deletions cut 0 bases from V and 4 bases from J, with 12 bases between. Germline assignment: CDR1 SGHRS and CDR2 YFSETQ.